This entry is about one TCR beta chain. The CDR3 is made up of 12 amino acids. The germline V gene encodes CDR1 MNHNY and CDR2 SVGAGI (reference sequence). The V gene lost 0 bases and the J gene lost 3 bases, with 0 bases spanning the gap. Clones were sequenced by immunoSEQ multiplex PCR, and TCRdb holds only the in-frame ones, with some missing. The table lists 250,000 to 300,000 clones, about 90% of them singletons. The data were taken from a study of Ad26.COV2.S vaccination and SARS-CoV-2 variants. Study overall: The authors gave Ad26.COV2.S intramuscularly, either once or twice 56 days apart.

This sample's treatment: about 20 received Ad26.COV2.S at low or high dose, single or two shots; 5 received placebo; per-sample allocation not given. At day 63 after the first vaccine or placebo injection, samples were drawn. Vaccine was an Ad26 vector expressing Wuhan-strain SARS-CoV-2 spike. This clonotype was sampled from a person between 18 and 65 years old who received the Ad26.COV2.S COVID-19 vaccine or a placebo. This chain uses TRBV6-6 with TRBJ2-1; D ambiguous. The specimen was peripheral blood, collected in a trial of Ad26.COV2.S vaccine versus placebo. CDR3 bases: TGTGCCAGCAGTTACTCCTACAATGAGCAGTTCTTC. It translates to CASSYSYNEQFF.